Following are 4 T cell receptor beta chains from one sample sequenced in a study of cytomegalovirus exposure and HLA in healthy donors. Vbeta (60) and Jbeta (13) primers were used in the PCR. Sequencing was performed with immunoSEQ multiplex PCR; in TCRdb, only in-frame clones are kept and a portion is missing. The repertoire has 150,000 to 200,000 clones, 75% to 80% of them found once; the top ten carry 11% to 15%. What was sequenced was PBMCs. The receptor source for this set is a man aged 45-65 years in good health and CMV-seropositive.

This clone came up a few times. This chain joins TRBV9 and TRBJ2-1; 7 bases fit TRBD1. The CDR3 is 16 amino acids. Germline loops: CDR1 SGDLS, CDR2 YYNGEE. V lost 0 bases to trimming and J lost 3 bases; unmatched junction nucleotides: 6. DNA for the CDR3: TGTGCCAGCAGCGTAGCTAGGACAGGCTACTACAATGAGCAGTTCTTC. Encoded protein: CASSVARTGYYNEQFF.

Regarding this clone: The same CDR3 can be traced to other DNA sequences in this sample. The chain is built from TRBV5-1 and TRBJ2-5; D is unresolved. This CDR3 contains 13 residues. CDR1 SGHRS and CDR2 YFSETQ come from the germline V gene. Trimming stripped 0 bases from V and 3 bases from J, with 6 bases between. For the CDR3, the DNA is TGCGCCAGCAGCTTGGGGCAGGAAGAGACCCAGTACTTC. Translation: CASSLGQEETQYF.

The chain recombines TRBV28 with TRBJ1-1; possible D gene TRBD1, 5 bases. This CDR3 spans 15 amino acids. Germline-derived CDR1 and CDR2 are MDHEN and SYDVKM. The V end was cut by 2 bases, the J end by 12 bases, with 22 bases between. The CDR3 loop reads CASSLPGTGQIWTFF. Written as DNA, the CDR3 is TGTGCCAGCAGTTTACCCGGAACAGGCCAAATTTGGACTTTCTTT.

The gene calls are TRBV2 and TRBJ2-7; 8 positions agree with TRBD2. The V gene's germline CDR1 is SNHLY and CDR2 FYNNEI. V was clipped by 6 bases and J by 4 bases; unmatched bases: 11. The CDR3 totals 15 residues. The CDR3 DNA reads as TGTGCCAGCAGACAAGGGACTAGAGGATTGTACGAGCAGTACTTC. Translation: CASRQGTRGLYEQYF. Using reference TRBV2 and TRBJ2-7 for the parts outside the CDR3, the full variable domain is EPEVTQTPSHQVTQMGQEVILRCVPISNHLYFYWYRQILGQKVEFLVSFYNNEISEKSEIFDDQFSVERPDGSNFTLKIRSTKLEDSAMYFCASRQGTRGLYEQYFGPGTRLTVT.